Presented here are 27 T cell receptor beta chains from one specimen sequenced in a study of early T cells in non-severe SARS-CoV-2 infection. TCRdb reprocessed the 5' RACE reads with MiXCR, giving one entry per CDR3 protein. The table records approximately 65,000 distinct CDR3 sequences, approximately 11% of them present only once. The sample was whole blood. Receptors were obtained from an adult who was a healthcare worker with PCR-confirmed SARS-CoV-2 infection or an uninfected control (not recorded which).

This clonotype was seen repeatedly, ten times or more. This sequence joins TRBV7-3 and TRBJ2-1; D not resolved. Per germline, CDR1 SGHTA and CDR2 FQGTGA. V was clipped by 5 bases and J by 2 bases, with 13 bases between them. This CDR3 is built from 15 residues. The DNA of the CDR3 is TGTGCCAGCAGCCCCCAAGTAGGCCCCTACAATGAGCAGTTCTTC. Its translation is CASSPQVGPYNEQFF.

At least ten counts were recorded for this clonotype. CDR3 sequence reads: CASSLLAARAYEQYF. CDR3 coding DNA: TGTGCCAGCAGCTTACTAGCGGCCCGAGCCTACGAGCAGTACTTC. The gene calls are TRBV7-2 and TRBJ2-7; 7 bases match TRBD2. The V segment lost 2 bases and the J segment 2 bases; nucleotides outside the gene matches: 6. CDR3 length: 15 amino acids. The germline CDR1 and CDR2 sequences are SGHTA and FQGNSA.

This clonotype was seen only a few times. The chain uses TRBV7-6 and TRBJ2-1; D not resolved. V lost 2 bases to trimming and J lost 10 bases, with 15 bases between them. This CDR3 comprises 14 residues. CDR1 is SGHVS and CDR2 is FNYEAQ in the germline V gene. The chain's CDR3 is CASSLSNLGSEQFF. CDR3 coding DNA: TGTGCCAGCAGCTTATCTAATTTGGGTAGCGAGCAGTTCTTC. The variable domain in full, with the rest retrieved from reference TRBV7-6 and TRBJ2-1, is GAGVSQSPRYKVTKRGQDVALRCDPISGHVSLYWYRQALGQGPEFLTYFNYEAQQDKSGLPNDRFSAERPEGSISTLTIQRTEQRDSAMYRCASSLSNLGSEQFFGPGTRLTVL.

This clonotype was observed many times. This sequence joins TRBV15 and TRBJ2-3; 7 bases are shared with TRBD1. Germline V gene sequence: CDR1 LNHNV, CDR2 YYDKDF (reference sequence). CDR3 size: 12 residues. V shed 2 bases and J 11 bases; nucleotides not matched to a gene: 4. The CDR3 loop is CATSRPTGMQYF. Here the CDR3 DNA reads TGTGCCACCAGCAGACCGACAGGGATGCAGTATTTT.

This clonotype has just a few counts. The V and J genes are TRBV28 and TRBJ2-5; D uncertain. Per germline, CDR1 MDHEN and CDR2 SYDVKM. The CDR3 contains 14 residues. Trimming removed 5 bases at V and 4 bases at J, with 14 bases between. CDR3 nucleotide sequence: TGTGCCAGCAGTCCCCGGGCGCGCGGAGAGACCCAGTACTTC. It yields the protein CASSPRARGETQYF.

This clonotype was seen more than once but under ten times. The chain has TRBV2 and TRBJ2-1; 9 bases fit TRBD2. With V trimmed by 3 bases and J by 9 bases, 3 bases remained unmatched. CDR3 length: 13 amino acids. Germline V lookup: CDR1 SNHLY, CDR2 FYNNEI. The chain's CDR3 is CASSEGSGSEQFF. The CDR3, as DNA: TGTGCCAGCAGTGAGGGTAGCGGGAGTGAGCAGTTCTTC.

In this sample, this clonotype turned up many times. The DNA for the CDR3 is TGTGCCAGCAGATTAGCGGGAGGGTCCGACGAGCAGTACTTC. Protein sequence: CASRLAGGSDEQYF. V gene TRBV3-1 combines with J gene TRBJ2-7, with TRBD2 matching 11 bases. Germline V gene data show CDR1 as LGHDT and CDR2 as YNNKEL (reference sequence). This CDR3 is 14 amino acids long. Losses at the gene ends were 6 bases for V and 5 bases for J; bases not matched to a gene: 6.

This clonotype was detected ten times or more. The gene calls are TRBV20-1 and TRBJ2-3, with D tentatively TRBD2 (7 bases). The CDR3 is made up of 15 amino acids. V lost 5 bases, J lost 0 bases, and 15 bases lay in between. Germline V gene data show CDR1 as DFQATT and CDR2 as SNEGSKA (reference sequence). In DNA, the CDR3 is TGCAGTGCTCCGGGGGGCACGGGGAGCACAGATACGCAGTATTTT. Protein sequence: CSAPGGTGSTDTQYF.

The V and J genes are TRBV12-3 or TRBV12-4 and TRBJ2-3; no definite D call. This CDR3 contains 12 residues. The V end was cut by 6 bases, the J end by 6 bases, with 10 bases between. CDR3 coding DNA: TGTGCCAGCAGCAATCCCCCGGATACGCAGTATTTT. Amino acids: CASSNPPDTQYF.

The sample holds a few counts of this clonotype. The chain links TRBV27 to TRBJ2-7; 8 nucleotides agree with TRBD1. This CDR3 has 13 amino acids. V lost 4 bases and J lost 3; bases outside the gene matches: 2. Germline V gene lookup returns CDR1 MNHEY and CDR2 SMNVEV (reference sequence). The DNA for the CDR3 is TGTGCCAGCAGTTGGGACAGGAACTACGAGCAGTACTTC. Protein: CASSWDRNYEQYF.

The CDR3 nucleotides read TGTGCCAGCGGGGGGTACACAGATACGCAGTATTTT. Translating gives CASGGYTDTQYF. The chain recombines TRBV2 with TRBJ2-3; D may be TRBD2 (6 bases). V was clipped by 8 bases and J by 2 bases, with 8 bases between them. CDR3 length: 12 residues. In germline, CDR1 is SNHLY, CDR2 FYNNEI.

In its sample, this clonotype was seen a few times. J is TRBJ2-3 and V is TRBV29-1; TRBD2 is a possible D gene (5 bases). Trimming removed 7 bases at V and 1 base at J, with 30 bases between. This CDR3 region has 19 residues. CDR1 is SQVTM and CDR2 is ANQGSEA in the germline V gene. The CDR3: CSATRLGGGLTFGTDTQYF. The CDR3 DNA follows: TGCAGCGCCACTCGCCTCGGAGGAGGCCTAACCTTCGGCACAGATACGCAGTATTTT.

This clonotype was seen a few times. The chain combines TRBV19 with TRBJ1-5, with no clear D. The V gene's germline CDR1 is LNHDA and CDR2 SQIVND (reference sequence). Trimming stripped 6 bases from V and 2 bases from J, with 11 bases between. The CDR3 spans 14 residues. The CDR3 loop is CASSYTAGNQPQHF. CDR3 nucleotides: TGTGCCAGTAGCTACACGGCGGGCAATCAGCCCCAGCATTTT.

This clonotype was picked up many times. The genes are TRBV27 and TRBJ1-1, with D perhaps matching TRBD1 (6 bases). CDR1 and CDR2 from the germline V gene are MNHEY and SMNVEV (reference sequence). V was cut by 0 bases and J by 3 bases, with 23 bases left in between. CDR3 length: 19 residues. CDR3 in DNA: TGTGCCAGCAGTTTATCGCGACAGGTTCGGCCCGGTGTGTACACTGAAGCTTTCTTT. Its translation is CASSLSRQVRPGVYTEAFF.

The table lists this clonotype with many counts. The chain carries TRBV30 and TRBJ2-1; 11 nucleotides align to TRBD2. J gave up 6 bases and V 5 bases, and 3 bases lay outside the gene matches. Per germline, CDR1 GTSNPN and CDR2 SVGIG (reference sequence). The CDR3 runs to 13 residues. The CDR3 loop is CAWVAGGVNEQFF. CDR3 in DNA: TGTGCCTGGGTAGCGGGAGGGGTCAATGAGCAGTTCTTC.

This clonotype appeared a few times. The genes are TRBV20-1 and TRBJ2-6; D ambiguous. The CDR3 consists of 13 residues. V was shortened by 3 bases and J by 0 bases, with 3 bases between the two germline ends. CDR1 and CDR2 (germline): DFQATT, SNEGSKA (reference sequence). The CDR3 here is CSARVSGANVLTF. The CDR3 DNA follows: TGCAGTGCTAGGGTCTCTGGGGCCAACGTCCTGACTTTC.

V and J are TRBV27 and TRBJ2-3; TRBD1 aligns across 8 bases. The V gene's germline CDR1 is MNHEY and CDR2 SMNVEV (reference sequence). The length of the CDR3 is 14 residues. After removal of 5 bases from V and 3 bases from J, the junction contained 4 bases not matched to a gene. The CDR3 sequence is CASSGRQGTDTQYF. The CDR3 DNA reads TGTGCCAGCAGTGGACGACAGGGGACAGATACGCAGTATTTT.

This clonotype was seen at least ten times. The chain uses TRBV20-1 and TRBJ1-1, with unresolved D. The length of the CDR3 is 12 residues. V was pared by 2 bases and J by 1 base, with 5 bases between. Germline assignment: CDR1 DFQATT and CDR2 SNEGSKA (reference sequence). In DNA, the CDR3 is TGCAGTGCTAGAAGGGAGAACACTGAAGCTTTCTTT. Translated, it gives CSARRENTEAFF.

The CDR3 DNA follows: TGTGCCAGCAGTCCGGGGAAGCCCCAGCATTTT. Translation: CASSPGKPQHF. V gene TRBV28 combines with J gene TRBJ1-5, with unresolved D. Germline V gives CDR1 MDHEN, CDR2 SYDVKM. The V end was cut by 5 bases, the J end by 8 bases, with 7 bases between. CDR3 size: 11 residues.

This clonotype was recorded many times. The chain couples TRBV7-2 to TRBJ2-1; D may be TRBD2 (5 bases). V gave up 8 bases and J gave up 0 bases, with 14 bases separating them. The CDR3 is 15 amino acids. Germline-derived CDR1 and CDR2 are SGHTA and FQGNSA. For the CDR3, the DNA is TGTGCCAGCTCCATCTCGGGGAGCTCCTACAATGAGCAGTTCTTC. Translated: CASSISGSSYNEQFF.

This sequence joins TRBV6-1 and TRBJ2-2; no clear D gene. Trimming removed 7 bases at V and 4 bases at J, with 22 bases between. Looked up from germline, CDR1 is MNHNS and CDR2 is SASEGT. The CDR3 has 17 amino acids. The CDR3 bases are TGTGCCAGCATGAGCCCAGCATGGGTCGCCGGCACCGGGGAGCTGTTTTTT. Its protein product is CASMSPAWVAGTGELFF.

This clonotype appeared many times. The rearrangement uses TRBV28 and TRBJ2-5; D not resolved. There are 14 residues in the CDR3. Per germline, CDR1 MDHEN and CDR2 SYDVKM. V was pared by 2 bases and J by 3 bases, with 10 bases between. The CDR3, as DNA: TGTGCCAGCAGTTTAGTAGCAATCGAAGAGACCCAGTACTTC. Translated: CASSLVAIEETQYF.

The chain links TRBV12-3 or TRBV12-4 to TRBJ2-1; TRBD2 agrees at 12 bases. This CDR3 comprises 16 residues. The trim removed 6 bases at V and 7 bases at J, leaving 10 bases unmatched. CDR3 protein: CASRNLAGGPSNEQFF. Written as DNA, the CDR3 is TGTGCCAGCAGAAATCTAGCGGGAGGGCCTAGTAATGAGCAGTTCTTC.

The chain combines TRBV6-5 with TRBJ1-1, with D tentatively TRBD1 (6 bases). Deletions cut 5 bases from V and 8 bases from J, with 15 bases between. The CDR3 has 13 amino acids. Germline CDR1 and CDR2: MNHEY and SVGAGI. CDR3 loop: CASSPIPDREAFF. The DNA for the CDR3 is TGTGCCAGCAGTCCTATCCCCGACAGGGAAGCTTTCTTT.

The chain employs TRBV7-9 and TRBJ2-2; TRBD1 is a possible D gene (6 bases). CDR1 is SEHNR, CDR2 FQNEAQ, per germline (reference sequence). V dropped 4 bases and J dropped 4 bases, with 16 bases sitting between them. The CDR3 contains 16 residues. This CDR3 is CASSSTGKDLTGELFF. The CDR3 bases are TGTGCCAGCAGCTCTACAGGGAAGGATCTCACCGGGGAGCTGTTTTTT. Full variable domain (remainder filled in from reference TRBV7-9 and TRBJ2-2): DTGVSQNPRHKITKRGQNVTFRCDPISEHNRLYWYRQTLGQGPEFLTYFQNEAQLEKSRLLSDRFSAERPKGSFSTLEIQRTEQGDSAMYLCASSSTGKDLTGELFFGEGSRLTVL.

This clonotype was recorded at least ten times. The chain couples TRBV29-1 to TRBJ1-1; D possibly corresponds to TRBD1 (5 bases). The CDR3 extends over 13 amino acids. Looked up from germline, CDR1 is SQVTM and CDR2 is ANQGSEA. The V end lost 8 bases, the J end lost 1 base, and 14 bases lay between the germline ends. The CDR3 sequence is CSLTTVRNTEAFF. The DNA for the CDR3 is TGCAGCTTAACGACAGTAAGGAACACTGAAGCTTTCTTT.

This clonotype was detected many times. The gene calls are TRBV21-1 and TRBJ2-7; TRBD1, the table's D call, was not compared with the DNA. TRBV21-1 is annotated as a pseudogene. The CDR3 loop spans 17 amino acids. The CDR3 nucleotides read TGTGCCAGCAGCAAAGCGCTCAGGAGAACGGGACAGTACGAGCAGTACTTC. It translates to CASSKALRRTGQYEQYF.